The next 16 T cell receptor beta chains were all read from a single sample in a study of post-analysis software for immune sequencing data. Broader study findings: About five TRBV segments were more frequent in patients than controls; TRBV5-6, TRBV5-1 and TRBV20-1 belonged to this group.

The TCR beta cDNA libraries contained unique molecular identifiers. TCRdb passed the PCR reads through MiXCR, listing each CDR3 protein once. In the table there are some 700,000 distinct CDR3 sequences, around 64% of which are singletons. The antigens for these receptors are not known. The sample comprised blood. The receptors originated from a girl aged 2-10 years with multiple sclerosis.

This rearrangement joins TRBV13 to TRBJ2-3; 11 bases agree with TRBD2. The V gene end was trimmed by 4 bases and the J gene end by 4 bases; junction bases not matched to a gene: 10. In germline, CDR1 is PRHDT, CDR2 FYEKMQ (reference sequence). This CDR3 is 17 amino acids long. The CDR3 loop is CASSSYQTSGSPDTQYF. CDR3 nucleotides: TGTGCCAGCAGCTCCTACCAAACTAGCGGGAGCCCAGATACGCAGTATTTT.

V gene TRBV5-6 combines with J gene TRBJ2-1; TRBD2 aligns across 7 bases. V dropped 6 bases and J dropped 7; count of bases not matched to a gene: 10. The V gene's germline CDR1 is SGHDT and CDR2 YYEEEE. CDR3 length: 14 residues. The CDR3: CASTQHGGVNEQFF. The CDR3 DNA reads TGTGCCAGCACCCAGCATGGGGGGGTTAATGAGCAGTTCTTC. The full variable domain, with the rest looked up from reference TRBV5-6 and TRBJ2-1, is DAGVTQSPTHLIKTRGQQVTLRCSPKSGHDTVSWYQQALGQGPQFIFQYYEEEERQRGNFPDRFSGHQFPNYSSELNVNALLLGDSALYLCASTQHGGVNEQFFGPGTRLTVL.

This clonotype was seen a few times. The chain uses TRBV29-1 and TRBJ1-2, with 7 bases aligning to TRBD1. V lost 1 base, J lost 3 bases, and 5 bases stayed unmatched. The CDR3 has 14 amino acids. Germline loops: CDR1 SQVTM, CDR2 ANQGSEA. In DNA form, the CDR3 reads TGCAGCGTTGAAGCGACGGGACAGCACTATGGCTACACCTTC. It codes for CSVEATGQHYGYTF.

The chain is built from TRBV6-5 and TRBJ1-2, with D unresolved. Trimming removed 7 bases at V and 0 bases at J, with 12 bases between. The CDR3 extends over 14 amino acids. CDR1 is MNHEY and CDR2 is SVGAGI in the germline V gene. The CDR3 region is CASKTRLSNYGYTF. The CDR3 DNA sequence: TGTGCCAGCAAGACCAGACTTTCTAACTATGGCTACACCTTC.

About this clonotype: The junction does not match germline at one end; this may be a read error. J is TRBJ2-6 and V is TRBV6-6, with D maybe TRBD2 (6 bases). CDR1 MNHNY and CDR2 SVGAGI come from the germline V gene (reference sequence). The CDR3 covers 17 residues. The CDR3 DNA sequence: TGTGCCAGCAGCCTGATGATGCGGGGACCCGGGGCCAACGTCCTGATTTTC. Its translation: CASSLMMRGPGANVLIF.

This clonotype appeared a few times. This rearrangement joins TRBV20-1 to TRBJ2-1, with 7 bases that match TRBD2. Losses at the gene ends were 4 bases for V and 5 bases for J; bases not matched to a gene: 8. CDR1 DFQATT and CDR2 SNEGSKA come from the germline V gene (reference sequence). This CDR3 comprises 14 residues. The CDR3 DNA reads as TGCAGTGCTACCTACCCGGGGGGTAACAATGAGCAGTTCTTC. Encoded protein: CSATYPGGNNEQFF.

This clonotype was found many times. One end of the junction varies from germline; a read error may be responsible. V is TRBV5-1 and J is TRBJ2-5; a possible D gene is TRBD2 (6 bases). The length of the CDR3 is 13 residues. CDR1 and CDR2 from the germline V gene are SGHRS and YFSETQ. CDR3 region: CASSLAAEETQYF. The CDR3 DNA sequence: TGTGCCAGCAGCTTAGCGGCCGAGGAGACCCAGTACTTC.

The chain links TRBV5-1 to TRBJ2-3; D is unclear. This CDR3 contains 15 residues. V lost 3 bases to trimming and J lost 0 bases, with 11 bases between them. CDR1 and CDR2 (germline): SGHRS, YFSETQ. Here the CDR3 reads CASSSPAFSTDTQYF. As DNA, the CDR3 is TGCGCCAGCAGCTCCCCCGCCTTCAGCACAGATACGCAGTATTTT.

V usage is TRBV14 and J usage is TRBJ2-1; D gene uncertain. The ends were cut back, 0 bases at V and 4 bases at J, with 4 bases in the middle. This CDR3 contains 13 residues. Germline lookup yields CDR1 SGHDN and CDR2 FVKESK. CDR3 nucleotide sequence: TGTGCCAGCAGCCAAGAGTGGTACAATGAGCAGTTCTTC. Protein product: CASSQEWYNEQFF.

The chain links TRBV20-1 to TRBJ2-3; a weak D match, TRBD2 (5 bases). The CDR3 sequence is 14 residues long. The germline gives CDR1 DFQATT, CDR2 SNEGSKA (reference sequence). V was trimmed by 6 bases and J by 7 bases, leaving 20 bases between them. The CDR3: CSAQIIREGYTQYF. The CDR3 DNA reads TGCAGTGCCCAGATAATTCGAGAGGGTTATACGCAGTATTTT.

In its sample, this clonotype was seen a few times. This chain joins TRBV7-9 and TRBJ2-5; D unclear. Germline loops: CDR1 SEHNR, CDR2 FQNEAQ (reference sequence). V lost 3 bases and J 5 bases, leaving 13 bases between the germline ends. The CDR3 has 14 amino acids. The CDR3 nucleotides are TGTGCCAGCAGCTTTTCTGGGATCAGCGAGACCCAGTACTTC. Amino acid sequence: CASSFSGISETQYF. Combining the CDR3 with reference TRBV7-9 and TRBJ2-5 gives the whole variable domain DTGVSQNPRHKITKRGQNVTFRCDPISEHNRLYWYRQTLGQGPEFLTYFQNEAQLEKSRLLSDRFSAERPKGSFSTLEIQRTEQGDSAMYLCASSFSGISETQYFGPGTRLLVL.

This clonotype showed up just once. The genes are TRBV29-1 and TRBJ2-1; perhaps D is TRBD1 or TRBD2 (5 bases each). CDR3 length: 10 residues. Trimming shortened V by 6 bases and J by 13 bases, and 13 bases separated the two germline ends. CDR1 is SQVTM, CDR2 ANQGSEA, per germline. CDR3 nucleotide sequence: TGCAGCGTCGGGTGGGGGACCCAGTTCTTC. It codes for CSVGWGTQFF.

This chain joins TRBV29-1 and TRBJ2-7; no clear D gene. This CDR3 contains 10 residues. The germline V and J ends were trimmed by 5 bases and 5 bases, with 7 bases remaining between them. Germline CDR1 SQVTM, CDR2 ANQGSEA. CDR3 DNA: TGCAGCGTTCAAGGGAACGAGCAGTACTTC. This encodes CSVQGNEQYF.

The chain recombines TRBV12-3 or TRBV12-4 with TRBJ1-2, with 7 positions matching TRBD1. The CDR3 covers 14 residues. V shed 4 bases, J shed 3 bases, and the junction held 5 bases outside the gene matches. Written as DNA, the CDR3 is TGTGCCAGCAGTTCCCAGGGGGGCTACTATGGCTACACCTTC. Translated: CASSSQGGYYGYTF.

The chain couples TRBV5-1 to TRBJ1-2; 9 bases line up with TRBD1. V lost 0 bases to trimming and J lost 9 bases; unmatched junction nucleotides: 12. CDR3 length: 16 amino acids. Germline values: CDR1 SGHRS, CDR2 YFSETQ. The CDR3 coding sequence is TGCGCCAGCAGCTTGGCAGGGACAGGGCACTATGGGAGCTACACCTTC. Protein sequence: CASSLAGTGHYGSYTF.

The rearrangement joins TRBV7-8 to TRBJ1-3; D possibly corresponds to TRBD1 (5 bases). The CDR3 contains 19 residues. Trimming cost V 0 bases and J 0 bases, with 18 bases left between them. Germline V gives CDR1 SGHVS, CDR2 FQNEAQ. The CDR3 loop reads CASSLAPGSGGTSGNTIYF. DNA for the CDR3: TGTGCCAGCAGCTTAGCGCCAGGCTCCGGGGGGACCTCTGGAAACACCATATATTTT.